Following are 3 T cell receptor beta chains from one sample sequenced in a study of T cells in Graves' hyperthyroidism and ophthalmopathy. Amplification targeted TCR beta CDR3 regions from RNA transcripts. RT-PCR in the first round (using the HTBI primer set) targeted the TCR CDR3. TCRdb independently ran MiXCR on the multiplex PCR reads; one entry per CDR3 protein. The sample holds hundreds of thousands of distinct CDR3 sequences, around 15% seen once. What was sequenced was blood. Receptor source: a woman aged 18-30 years with Graves' hyperthyroidism.

J is TRBJ1-2 and V is TRBV6-1; TRBD1 agrees at 10 bases. CDR1 MNHNS and CDR2 SASEGT come from the germline V gene. CDR3 size: 14 residues. V lost 6 bases and J lost 7; bases outside the gene matches: 8. CDR3 nucleotides: TGTGCCAGCAGGGCCGACAGGGGGCTAGGTGGCTACACCTTC. It yields the protein CASRADRGLGGYTF.

This clonotype was observed once. The rearrangement joins TRBV6-1 to TRBJ2-7; D might be TRBD1 or TRBD2, each matching 6 bases. Germline CDR1 reads MNHNS; CDR2 reads SASEGT. V lost 10 bases, J lost 1 base, and 17 bases lay in between. This CDR3 contains 14 residues. The CDR3 protein is CAIKTKGGSYEQYF. Here the CDR3 DNA reads TGTGCCATCAAGACAAAAGGGGGGTCCTACGAGCAGTACTTC.

The chain is built from TRBV5-1 and TRBJ2-1; D is uncertain. The CDR3 has 13 residues. Per the germline V gene, CDR1 is SGHRS and CDR2 is YFSETQ. With 0 bases removed from V and 9 bases from J, the gap between germline ends came to 10 bases. The CDR3 spells CASSLAGMGEQFF. DNA for the CDR3: TGCGCCAGCAGCTTGGCCGGTATGGGTGAGCAGTTCTTC.